These T cell receptor beta chains were read from a single sample in a study of T-cell memory formation after mild COVID-19. TCRdb ran MiXCR on the 5' RACE reads and lists one entry per CDR3 protein. The sample consists of about 610,000 distinct CDR3 sequences, approximately 15% of them appearing once. The sample taken for sequencing was PBMCs or a T cell subset sorted from them (not recorded which). These receptors were collected from an adult woman who had mild COVID-19 (a few samples of this study predate the infection). Cell type and time point are not known. CDR3s include the opening cysteine and the closing phenylalanine or tryptophan.

V,J,CDR3
TRBV18,TRBJ2-5,CASSPAGEETQYF
TRBV5-1,TRBJ2-3,CASSLATESTDTQYF
TRBV5-6,TRBJ1-1,CASSKDSQNTEAFF
TRBV29-1,TRBJ2-7,CSVETTGSGTYEQYF
TRBV6-5,TRBJ2-2,CASSRTSGATGELFF
TRBV20-1,TRBJ1-5,CSALREGGGQPQHF
TRBV20-1,TRBJ2-1,CSARRWEAGGPHEQFF
TRBV6-5,TRBJ2-3,CASSYRAAEDTQYF
TRBV4-2,TRBJ1-4,CASSQLGRVETNEKLFF
TRBV20-1,TRBJ1-1,CSAREPLGGGWTEAFF
TRBV5-1,TRBJ2-2,CASSLVTANTGELFF
TRBV12-3/TRBV12-4,TRBJ2-1,CASSLLFGGGLNEQFF
TRBV27,TRBJ1-1,CASSLTGRTEAFF
TRBV4-3,TRBJ1-1,CASSRRQGADLNTEAFF
TRBV6-6,TRBJ1-4,CASGRNNEKLFF
TRBV15,TRBJ1-1,CATGKGFGSAEAFF
TRBV12-3/TRBV12-4,TRBJ1-4,CASSGGLSGEKLFF
TRBV7-8,TRBJ2-1,CASSLPTTGDTYNEQFF
TRBV12-3/TRBV12-4,TRBJ2-1,CASSPPSSYNEQFF
TRBV20-1,TRBJ1-1,CSAPGPGAEAFF
TRBV9,TRBJ2-4,CASSVETGSPQYF
TRBV6-2/TRBV6-3,TRBJ2-5,CASSYDGIRWRDAETQYF
TRBV19,TRBJ2-1,CASKTGNEQFF
TRBV4-1,TRBJ2-3,CASSQEIPAASADTQYF
TRBV7-2,TRBJ1-2,CASSLGMVGSYGYNF
TRBV6-5,TRBJ2-7,CASSYPAHVASYEQYF
TRBV2,TRBJ2-2,CASRVDRVNTGELFF
TRBV12-3/TRBV12-4,TRBJ1-4,CASSLGGPSTNEKLFF
TRBV4-3,TRBJ2-1,CASSRGPLGAYNEQFF
TRBV20-1,TRBJ2-1,CSAGDRGTYNEQFF
TRBV5-6,TRBJ1-1,CASSGLVGTGERNEAFF